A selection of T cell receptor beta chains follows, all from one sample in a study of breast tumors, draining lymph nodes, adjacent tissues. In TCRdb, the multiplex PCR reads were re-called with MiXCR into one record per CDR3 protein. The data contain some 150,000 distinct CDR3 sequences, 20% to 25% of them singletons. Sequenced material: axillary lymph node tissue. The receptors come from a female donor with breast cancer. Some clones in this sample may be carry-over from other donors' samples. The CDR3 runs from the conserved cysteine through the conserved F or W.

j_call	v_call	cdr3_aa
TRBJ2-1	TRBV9	CASSFGLNEQFF
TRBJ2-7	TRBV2	CASNSGTSKYEQYF
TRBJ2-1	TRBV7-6	CASSLDTSGMGQGYDEQFF
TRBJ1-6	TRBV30	CAWRAGPYNSPLHF
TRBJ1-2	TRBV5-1	CASSSSPQDGYTF
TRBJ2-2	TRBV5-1	CASSLATSGNTGELFF
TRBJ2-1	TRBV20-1	CSASPSSYNEQFF
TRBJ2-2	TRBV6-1	CASSENRGHNTGELFF
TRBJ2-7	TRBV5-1	CASSPTGGSSYEQYF
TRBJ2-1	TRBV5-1	CASSLETSVYEQFF
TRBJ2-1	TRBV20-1	CSARNGREGYVGNEQFF
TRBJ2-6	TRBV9	CASSVGWSGANVLTF
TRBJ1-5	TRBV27	CASSLAGGKWPQHF
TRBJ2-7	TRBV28	CASSSTTGGVFYEQCF
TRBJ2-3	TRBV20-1	CSASSWDTQYF
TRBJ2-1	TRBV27	CASTQTGTNNEQFF
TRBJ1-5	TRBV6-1	CASSVDKVHQPQHF
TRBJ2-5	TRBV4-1	CASSQGDRGGQETQYF
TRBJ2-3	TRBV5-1	CASSLVPRTDTQHF
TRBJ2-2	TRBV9	CASSSHANTGELFF
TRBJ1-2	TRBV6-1	CASSEASGRGGYGYTF
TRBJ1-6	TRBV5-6	CASSLAQRNSPLHF
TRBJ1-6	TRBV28	CASSLLLDVGVSPLHF
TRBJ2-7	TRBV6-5	CASSYWERRFDEQYF
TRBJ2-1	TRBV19	CASSTGTKYNKQFF
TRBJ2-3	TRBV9	CASSVAYEDTQYF
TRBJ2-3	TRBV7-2	CASSLAARGTDTQYF
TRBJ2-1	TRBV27	CASSNRQSSYNEQFF
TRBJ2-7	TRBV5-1	CASSLGGSPPGYEQYF
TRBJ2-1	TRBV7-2	CASSLVNKAYNEQFF